One sample yielded the 30 T cell receptor beta chains listed below, sequenced in a study of technical replicates of blood from a handful of donors. TCRdb keeps only in-frame clones here, not all; method: immunoSEQ multiplex PCR. The top ten clones hold 4.8% of a sample with roughly 76,000 clones, 70% to 90% of them seen once. The sample taken for sequencing was PBMCs. Source of these receptors: a human donor in good health. Some clones in this sample may be carry-over from other donors' samples.

The rearrangement uses TRBV20-1 and TRBJ2-1, with unresolved D. V lost 6 bases to trimming and J lost 5 bases, with 5 bases between them. The germline V gene encodes CDR1 DFQATT and CDR2 SNEGSKA (reference sequence). This CDR3 spans 10 amino acids. The CDR3 spells CSAADNEQFF. The CDR3 bases are TGCAGTGCGGCGGACAATGAGCAGTTCTTC.

V is TRBV19 and J is TRBJ1-5; perhaps TRBD1 as D (5 bases). This CDR3 comprises 13 residues. Germline V gene lookup returns CDR1 LNHDA and CDR2 SQIVND (reference sequence). Trimming cost V 5 bases and J 7 bases, with 12 bases left between them. CDR3 sequence: CASSGAGKQPQHF. Written as DNA, the CDR3 is TGTGCCAGTAGTGGGGCAGGGAAACAGCCCCAGCATTTT. Variable domain in full (rest from reference TRBV19 and TRBJ1-5): DGGITQSPKYLFRKEGQNVTLSCEQNLNHDAMYWYRQDPGQGLRLIYYSQIVNDFQKGDIAEGYSVSREKKESFPLTVTSAQKNPTAFYLCASSGAGKQPQHFGDGTRLSIL.

Only one count was recorded for this clone. The chain combines TRBV9 with TRBJ2-1; TRBD2 matches at 11 bases. V shed 4 bases, J shed 2 bases, and the junction held 5 bases outside the gene matches. Germline-derived CDR1 and CDR2 are SGDLS and YYNGEE. The CDR3 contains 16 residues. The chain's CDR3 is CASSITSGGTYNEQFF. CDR3 bases: TGTGCCAGCAGCATAACTAGCGGGGGCACCTACAATGAGCAGTTCTTC.

This sequence joins TRBV7-8 and TRBJ1-5, with D tentatively TRBD1 (5 bases). V lost 0 bases to trimming and J lost 9 bases, with 12 bases between them. This CDR3 spans 14 amino acids. CDR1 is SGHVS, CDR2 FQNEAQ, per germline. The CDR3 sequence: CASSLAGPQGPQHF. As DNA, the CDR3 is TGTGCCAGCAGCTTAGCGGGGCCTCAGGGGCCCCAGCATTTT.

The V call is TRBV4-3, the J call TRBJ2-5; TRBD2 matches at 8 bases. The CDR3 has 14 amino acids. Germline-derived CDR1 and CDR2 are LGHNA and YSLEER. The trim removed 2 bases at V and 3 bases at J, leaving 2 bases unmatched. CDR3 in DNA: TGCGCCAGCAGCCAACGGGGGGGGGAAGAGACCCAGTACTTC. Translation gives CASSQRGGEETQYF.

The genes are TRBV19 and TRBJ2-2; D not certain. The germline V gene has CDR1 LNHDA and CDR2 SQIVND (reference sequence). V was clipped by 2 bases and J by 6 bases, with 7 bases between them. The CDR3 has 13 amino acids. The CDR3 here is CASSIISPGELFF. CDR3 DNA sequence: TGTGCCAGTAGTATAATTAGCCCCGGGGAGCTGTTTTTT.

V and J are TRBV5-1 and TRBJ1-2; tentatively, D is TRBD1 (5 bases). Germline V gives CDR1 SGHRS, CDR2 YFSETQ. There are 16 residues in the CDR3. Between the trimmed V and J ends, which lost 4 bases and 2 bases, there was a span of 18 bases. The chain's CDR3 is CASSPDPRGENYGYTF. The DNA of the CDR3 is TGCGCCAGCAGCCCCGATCCTAGGGGCGAGAACTATGGCTACACCTTC.

V usage is TRBV23-1 and J usage is TRBJ2-7; 7 nucleotides line up with TRBD2. TRBV23-1 is an open reading frame whose function is uncertain. The trim removed 4 bases at V and 4 bases at J, leaving 16 bases unmatched. This CDR3 is built from 17 residues. CDR3 region: CASSLPKQRGSLYEQYF. The CDR3 bases are TGCGCCAGCAGTCTGCCAAAACAGCGCGGGAGTTTATACGAGCAGTACTTC.

The J gene is TRBJ2-1, the V gene TRBV5-1; TRBD2 aligns across 8 bases. Germline CDR1 SGHRS, CDR2 YFSETQ. Trimming at V came to 1 base and at J to 6 bases, leaving 3 bases not matched to a gene. The CDR3 has 14 amino acids. Written as DNA, the CDR3 is TGCGCCAGCAGCTTGCGGGGGGGCCCCAATGAGCAGTTCTTC. Its translation is CASSLRGGPNEQFF.

This clone appeared once. J is TRBJ2-1 and V is TRBV5-1, with D possibly being TRBD2 (7 bases). This CDR3 is 13 amino acids long. Trimming removed 6 bases from V and 9 bases from J, with 16 bases in between. CDR1 is SGHRS and CDR2 is YFSETQ in the germline V gene. In DNA form, the CDR3 reads TGCGCCAGCAACCGGGGGGCGAGTGGTGAGCAGTTCTTC. This sequence encodes CASNRGASGEQFF. The entire variable domain, with the rest obtained from reference TRBV5-1 and TRBJ2-1, is as follows: KAGVTQTPRYLIKTRGQQVTLSCSPISGHRSVSWYQQTPGQGLQFLFEYFSETQRNKGNFPGRFSGRQFSNSRSEMNVSTLELGDSALYLCASNRGASGEQFFGPGTRLTVL.

This sequence joins TRBV4-3 and TRBJ1-1; tentative D call: TRBD1 (6 bases). V was trimmed by 3 bases and J by 4 bases, leaving 9 bases between them. CDR3 length equals 13 residues. Germline V gene sequence: CDR1 LGHNA, CDR2 YSLEER. CDR3 amino acids: CASSQYRATEAFF. The CDR3, as DNA: TGCGCCAGCAGCCAGTACAGGGCCACTGAAGCTTTCTTT.

This clone has just a few counts. The gene calls are TRBV5-1 and TRBJ2-2; TRBD2 might be the D (6 bases). Deletions cut 6 bases from V and 7 bases from J, with 13 bases between. CDR3 size: 13 residues. From germline, CDR1 is SGHRS and CDR2 YFSETQ. The CDR3 loop is CASKPGESGELFF. CDR3 nucleotides: TGCGCCAGCAAACCGGGGGAAAGCGGGGAGCTGTTTTTT.

V usage is TRBV18 and J usage is TRBJ2-3, with 11 bases aligning to TRBD1. With V trimmed by 6 bases and J by 4 bases, 3 bases remained unmatched. The CDR3 contains 14 residues. Germline V gene data show CDR1 as KGHSH and CDR2 as LQKENI. The CDR3 nucleotides are TGTGCCAGCTCCGGACAGGGGGCATCAGATACGCAGTATTTT. It encodes CASSGQGASDTQYF.

The chain couples TRBV5-1 to TRBJ1-3; D gene unclear. Trimming took 0 bases from V and 4 from J, leaving 5 bases between them. Looked up from germline, CDR1 is SGHRS and CDR2 is YFSETQ. There are 13 residues in the CDR3. The CDR3 DNA is TGCGCCAGCAGCTTGGGGCCCGGAAACACCATATATTTT. Amino acid sequence: CASSLGPGNTIYF.

The V call is TRBV2, the J call TRBJ2-3, with 11 bases matching TRBD2. The CDR3 is 15 residues long. With 7 bases clipped from V and 2 bases from J, the junction kept 5 bases outside the gene matches. Germline loops: CDR1 SNHLY, CDR2 FYNNEI. The DNA for the CDR3 is TGTGCCAGCATGAGACTAGCGGGGAACACAGATACGCAGTATTTT. It specifies CASMRLAGNTDTQYF.

V gene TRBV2 combines with J gene TRBJ1-2; TRBD1 matches 8 bases. Germline CDR1 and CDR2: SNHLY and FYNNEI. The CDR3 is 13 residues long. Trimming took 4 bases from V and 2 from J; bases not matched to a gene: 0. CDR3 coding DNA: TGTGCCAGCAGTGGACAGGGGAACTATGGCTACACCTTC. Protein: CASSGQGNYGYTF.

This clone turned up a few times. The chain joins TRBV2 to TRBJ1-6; D ambiguous. The CDR3 runs to 15 residues. Germline CDR1 reads SNHLY; CDR2 reads FYNNEI. Trimming removed 5 bases at V and 7 bases at J, with 15 bases between. The CDR3 sequence is CASSLRREGNSPLHF. DNA for the CDR3: TGTGCCAGCAGTCTCCGGAGGGAAGGGAATTCACCCCTCCACTTT.

The V and J genes are TRBV15 and TRBJ2-7; weak D call: TRBD2 (5 bases). The ends were cut back, 2 bases at V and 0 bases at J, with 11 bases in the middle. The CDR3 runs 15 residues. Germline lookup yields CDR1 LNHNV and CDR2 YYDKDF (reference sequence). For the CDR3, the DNA is TGTGCCACCAGCAGAATACGGGAAAGCTCCTACGAGCAGTACTTC. Protein sequence: CATSRIRESSYEQYF.

This clone was seen more than once but under ten times. The chain employs TRBV4-3 and TRBJ2-5; 8 bases are shared with TRBD2. The V gene end was trimmed by 5 bases and the J gene end by 0 bases; junction bases not matched to a gene: 5. There are 15 residues in the CDR3. CDR1 and CDR2 (germline): LGHNA, YSLEER. CDR3 nucleotides: TGCGCCAGCAGCACTCGACTAGCGTACCAAGAGACCCAGTACTTC. Translated: CASSTRLAYQETQYF.

J is TRBJ2-5 and V is TRBV4-1; D is uncertain. Germline values: CDR1 MGHRA, CDR2 YSYEKL. The CDR3 has 15 amino acids. Trimming left V 0 bases short and J 4 bases short, with 12 bases between. The CDR3 sequence: CASSQDVRHPETQYF. The CDR3 region has the DNA TGCGCCAGCAGCCAAGACGTGAGACACCCAGAGACCCAGTACTTC.

The rearrangement uses TRBV6-1 and TRBJ1-2, with 7 nucleotides matching TRBD1. The germline CDR1 and CDR2 sequences are MNHNS and SASEGT. This CDR3 contains 13 residues. V lost 7 bases, J lost 4 bases, and 6 bases stayed unmatched. The CDR3: CASTLTGSYGYTF. For the CDR3, the DNA is TGTGCCAGCACCCTGACAGGGAGCTATGGCTACACCTTC.

This clone was counted a single time. The rearrangement joins TRBV4-3 to TRBJ2-2; unclear D gene. The CDR3 consists of 13 residues. The germline V gene encodes CDR1 LGHNA and CDR2 YSLEER. V lost 0 bases and J 6 bases, leaving 5 bases between the germline ends. The CDR3 loop is CASSQEDSGELFF. CDR3 nucleotides: TGCGCCAGCAGCCAAGAAGACTCCGGGGAGCTGTTTTTT.

V gene TRBV7-2 combines with J gene TRBJ1-2; D is unresolved. The germline gives CDR1 SGHTA, CDR2 FQGNSA. V lost 3 bases and J lost 1, with 12 bases in between. The CDR3 length is 15 residues. The CDR3 here is CASSFVTRGNYGYTF. In DNA form, the CDR3 reads TGTGCCAGCAGCTTCGTCACCCGCGGTAACTATGGCTACACCTTC.

The genes are TRBV7-9 and TRBJ2-6, with TRBD2 identical over 7 bases. The V segment lost 9 bases and the J segment 3 bases; nucleotides outside the gene matches: 14. The CDR3 covers 17 residues. Germline CDR1 and CDR2: SEHNR and FQNEAQ (reference sequence). The CDR3 region is CARPLSREGYGANVLTF. CDR3 DNA: TGTGCCAGACCACTTTCGAGGGAGGGATATGGGGCCAACGTCCTGACTTTC. Together with reference TRBV7-9 and TRBJ2-6, the CDR3 gives the full variable domain: DTGVSQNPRHKITKRGQNVTFRCDPISEHNRLYWYRQTLGQGPEFLTYFQNEAQLEKSRLLSDRFSAERPKGSFSTLEIQRTEQGDSAMYLCARPLSREGYGANVLTFGAGSRLTVL.

The chain is built from TRBV5-1 and TRBJ2-5, with D perhaps matching TRBD1 (6 bases). V was trimmed by 1 base and J by 0 bases, leaving 7 bases between them. The length of the CDR3 is 14 residues. In germline, CDR1 is SGHRS, CDR2 YFSETQ. CDR3 coding DNA: TGCGCCAGCAGCTTGAGGGACAACCAAGAGACCCAGTACTTC. Protein product: CASSLRDNQETQYF. Full variable domain (missing parts from reference TRBV5-1 and TRBJ2-5): KAGVTQTPRYLIKTRGQQVTLSCSPISGHRSVSWYQQTPGQGLQFLFEYFSETQRNKGNFPGRFSGRQFSNSRSEMNVSTLELGDSALYLCASSLRDNQETQYFGPGTRLLVL.

J is TRBJ2-5 and V is TRBV6-5, with D possibly being TRBD1 (6 bases). The CDR3 contains 14 residues. Germline V gene lookup returns CDR1 MNHEY and CDR2 SVGAGI. The germline V and J ends were trimmed by 3 bases and 4 bases, with 12 bases remaining between them. DNA for the CDR3: TGTGCCAGCAGTTATTTTTCCAGGGGAGAGACCCAGTACTTC. Residues: CASSYFSRGETQYF.

The chain recombines TRBV28 with TRBJ2-2; 8 bases agree with TRBD1. CDR1 is MDHEN and CDR2 is SYDVKM in the germline V gene. The CDR3 loop spans 15 amino acids. J lost 1 base, V lost 8 bases, and 6 bases had no gene match. The CDR3 nucleotides are TGTGCCAGCGAAACAGGGGGAGAGAACACCGGGGAGCTGTTTTTT. Translated, it gives CASETGGENTGELFF.

The CDR3 coding sequence is TGTGCCAGTAGTATTCGTAAGGCAGGGGATGGTGAAGCTTTCTTT. This codes for CASSIRKAGDGEAFF. The chain links TRBV19 to TRBJ1-1, with TRBD1 as a possible D gene (6 bases). V was clipped by 3 bases and J by 7 bases, with 18 bases between them. CDR1 is LNHDA, CDR2 SQIVND, per germline (reference sequence). The CDR3 length is 15 residues.

The chain employs TRBV6-4 and TRBJ2-2; 9 positions match TRBD1. The CDR3 is 15 residues long. Germline CDR1 reads MRHNA; CDR2 reads SNTAGT. Losses at the gene ends were 8 bases for V and 4 bases for J; bases not matched to a gene: 8. The CDR3 protein is CASRPGTGTTGELFF. CDR3 DNA: TGTGCCAGCCGCCCCGGGACAGGGACCACCGGGGAGCTGTTTTTT.

The CDR3 nucleotides are TGCGCCAGCAGCCAAGACCCCGGGACAGACTGGGAGCAGTACTTC. As protein: CASSQDPGTDWEQYF. The chain couples TRBV4-3 to TRBJ2-7; 7 positions match TRBD1. This CDR3 has 15 amino acids. Germline V CDR1 and CDR2: LGHNA, YSLEER. The V gene end was trimmed by 0 bases and the J gene end by 7 bases; junction bases not matched to a gene: 9.